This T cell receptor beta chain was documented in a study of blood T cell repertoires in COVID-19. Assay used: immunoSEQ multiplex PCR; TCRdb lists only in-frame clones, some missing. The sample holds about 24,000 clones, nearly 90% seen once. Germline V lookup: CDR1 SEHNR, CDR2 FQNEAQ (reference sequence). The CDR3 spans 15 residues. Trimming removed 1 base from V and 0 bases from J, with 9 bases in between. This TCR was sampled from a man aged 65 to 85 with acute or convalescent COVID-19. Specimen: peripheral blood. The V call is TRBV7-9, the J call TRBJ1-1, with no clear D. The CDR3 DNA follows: TGTGCCAGCAGCTTAGAGAACTATATGAACACTGAAGCTTTCTTT. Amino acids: CASSLENYMNTEAFF.